Sequencing of this TCR beta chain was carried out in a study of blood T cell repertoires in COVID-19. Study overall: There were acute and convalescent COVID-19 samples, and they came from the United States, Italy and Spain. The analysed material was cDNA or gDNA that came from T cells, B-cell-depleted T cells, or PBMCs.

How the authors handled the data: Cell counts per sample came from amplifying reference gene primers. Repertoires were generated with immunoSEQ multiplex PCR, while TCRdb's copy carries only in-frame clones and drops some. V, J and clone size are those of that table, while D and trimming were read from the DNA. The table shows some 140,000 clones, with 70% to 90% occurring only once. The Seattle patients, enrolled during active infection, were followed longitudinally. Germline V lookup: CDR1 SGDLS, CDR2 YYNGEE. CDR3 length equals 18 residues. The V gene lost 0 bases and the J gene lost 4 bases, with 22 bases spanning the gap.

The sequence was collected from a man in his sixties with COVID-19, enrolled during active disease. The V call is TRBV9, the J call TRBJ2-5; D perhaps matches TRBD2 (6 bases). Sequencing was carried out using peripheral blood. The CDR3: CASSVGSAGRLSLETQYF. In nucleotides, the CDR3 is TGTGCCAGCAGCGTAGGATCAGCGGGTCGCCTCAGTTTAGAGACCCAGTACTTC.